This TCR beta chain originates from a study of vaccination and CD4 T cells after COVID-19. At the level of the study: The stimulating agents, overlapping spike peptides, came from SARS-CoV-2, HCoV-NL63, HCoV-OC43 and HCoV-229E. A CEFX pool, an HIV-1 Nef pool, or else no peptide went into the control cultures.

Treatment indicated: approximately 9-day PBMC culture with coronavirus spike peptide pools or control peptides (ViraFEST assay). Points on this clonotype: The target antigen is unknown.

CD4+ T cells that had been cultured provided DNA sequenced with the Oncomine TCR Beta short-read assay. In this case, cultured CD4+ T cells provided the extracted genomic DNA. TCRdb redid the calling of the PCR reads with MiXCR, one entry per CDR3 protein. The data show about 10,000 distinct CDR3 sequences, about four fifths seen once. The germline V gene has CDR1 SGHTA and CDR2 FQGTGA. With V trimmed by 5 bases and J by 3 bases, 9 bases remained unmatched. The CDR3 is 16 amino acids. Sequencing input: CD4+ T cells from blood, cultured in vitro. The V and J genes are TRBV7-3 and TRBJ2-2; 7 bases line up with TRBD2. This sequence originates from a human donor who had recovered from COVID-19. The CDR3 region is CASSPMGGVDTGELFF. The CDR3, as DNA: TGTGCCAGCAGCCCCATGGGAGGGGTAGACACCGGGGAGCTGTTTTTT.